In this sample, the clone carrying this TCR beta chain turned up a few times. Its antigen is undetermined. This specimen belongs to a study of early T cells in non-severe SARS-CoV-2 infection. Study-level results: VDJdb-based annotation leaned toward anti-spike CD8 responses and missed private and CD4 specificities.

CDR3 size: 13 residues. The V end was cut by 2 bases, the J end by 5 bases, with 10 bases between. The germline CDR1 and CDR2 sequences are DFQATT and SNEGSKA (reference sequence). Unique molecular identifiers were affixed to single, distinct cDNA molecules. TCRdb redid the calling of the 5' RACE reads with MiXCR, one entry per CDR3 protein. The sample shows 69,000 or so distinct CDR3 sequences, roughly a tenth of them seen only once. The TCR originated in an adult who was a healthcare worker with PCR-confirmed SARS-CoV-2 infection or an uninfected control (not recorded which). The gene calls are TRBV20-1 and TRBJ1-5, with D possibly matching TRBD1 (6 bases). The sample consisted of whole blood. CDR3 sequence (DNA): TGCAGTGCTAGACGGGACATTGATCAGCCCCAGCATTTT. This translates into CSARRDIDQPQHF.